The 28 T cell receptor beta chains presented below share a single source sample, sequenced in a study of early T cells in non-severe SARS-CoV-2 infection. One entry per CDR3 protein, called by TCRdb with MiXCR from the 5' RACE reads. The sample has approximately 58,000 distinct CDR3 sequences; about 9.9% are singletons. Sequencing used whole blood. These receptors all come from an adult who was a healthcare worker with PCR-confirmed SARS-CoV-2 infection or an uninfected control (not recorded which).

This chain connects TRBV15 to TRBJ2-1; tentatively, D is TRBD2 (5 bases). V lost 3 bases and J lost 2, with 11 bases in between. This CDR3 has 15 amino acids. Germline V gives CDR1 LNHNV, CDR2 YYDKDF (reference sequence). The CDR3: CATSRYGNPYNEQFF. As DNA, the CDR3 is TGTGCCACCAGCAGGTACGGGAACCCCTACAATGAGCAGTTCTTC.

The table lists this clonotype with a few counts. The chain has TRBV29-1 and TRBJ1-1, with 7 bases matching TRBD1. The CDR3 totals 12 residues. Germline V gene data show CDR1 as SQVTM and CDR2 as ANQGSEA. The ends lost 7 bases at V and 5 bases at J; junction bases unmatched: 7. In DNA, the CDR3 is TGCAGCGCCAAGGGGGCATGGACTGAAGCTTTCTTT. Its protein product is CSAKGAWTEAFF.

This clonotype was recorded a few times. The V gene is TRBV29-1, the J gene TRBJ2-6, with a tentative D call TRBD1 (6 bases). The V end was cut by 0 bases, the J end by 1 base, with 7 bases between. The CDR3 has 15 residues. Germline lookup yields CDR1 SQVTM and CDR2 ANQGSEA. The CDR3 sequence is CSVEDRGSGANVLTF. The CDR3, as DNA: TGCAGCGTTGAAGACAGGGGTTCTGGGGCCAACGTCCTGACTTTC.

This clonotype appeared a few times. The chain couples TRBV11-2 to TRBJ1-2; 7 bases are a match to TRBD1. V trimming: 11 bases; J trimming: 7 bases; junction bases outside the gene matches: 10. In germline, CDR1 is SGHAT, CDR2 FQNNGV. This CDR3 is 12 amino acids long. The CDR3 spells CASSRQGGGYTF. The CDR3 nucleotides read TGTGCCTCATCCCGGCAGGGGGGTGGCTACACCTTC.

This clonotype showed up many times. The gene calls are TRBV19 and TRBJ1-5, with D perhaps matching TRBD1 (5 bases). The germline CDR1 and CDR2 sequences are LNHDA and SQIVND (reference sequence). V was pared by 3 bases and J by 6 bases, with 6 bases between. The CDR3 is 12 residues long. CDR3 region: CASSIGAQPQHF. The CDR3 DNA reads as TGTGCCAGTAGTATCGGGGCTCAGCCCCAGCATTTT. The full variable domain, with the rest looked up from reference TRBV19 and TRBJ1-5, is DGGITQSPKYLFRKEGQNVTLSCEQNLNHDAMYWYRQDPGQGLRLIYYSQIVNDFQKGDIAEGYSVSREKKESFPLTVTSAQKNPTAFYLCASSIGAQPQHFGDGTRLSIL.

The V and J genes are TRBV29-1 and TRBJ1-5; no firm D call. The germline CDR1 and CDR2 sequences are SQVTM and ANQGSEA. Between the trimmed V and J ends, which lost 4 bases and 4 bases, there was a span of 11 bases. There are 13 residues in the CDR3. CDR3 sequence (DNA): TGCAGCGTTGTCTACGGAACAAATCAGCCCCAGCATTTT. Protein product: CSVVYGTNQPQHF.

The J gene is TRBJ2-1, the V gene TRBV29-1; 13 positions match TRBD2. The CDR3 loop spans 15 amino acids. Germline values: CDR1 SQVTM, CDR2 ANQGSEA. V dropped 6 bases and J dropped 7; count of bases not matched to a gene: 9. CDR3 DNA sequence: TGCAGCGTGAAAGAGCCGGGACTAGCGGGGAATGAGCAGTTCTTC. It yields the protein CSVKEPGLAGNEQFF.

The table lists this clonotype with a few counts. The chain combines TRBV12-3 or TRBV12-4 with TRBJ1-6; D gene unclear. The CDR3 length is 13 residues. Trimming shortened V by 5 bases and J by 14 bases, and 16 bases separated the two germline ends. CDR3 amino acids: CASSIIEASSLHF. The CDR3 nucleotides are TGTGCCAGCAGTATTATTGAGGCTAGCTCCCTCCACTTT.

V usage is TRBV7-9 and J usage is TRBJ2-7; possible D gene TRBD2, 5 bases. This CDR3 region has 16 residues. Germline V gives CDR1 SEHNR, CDR2 FQNEAQ (reference sequence). The V end lost 5 bases, the J end lost 0 bases, and 17 bases lay between the germline ends. The CDR3 sequence is CASSPRTLSSSYEQYF. The CDR3 DNA follows: TGTGCCAGCAGCCCGAGGACTCTATCTAGCTCCTACGAGCAGTACTTC. The whole variable domain, filled in from reference TRBV7-9 and TRBJ2-7, reads DTGVSQNPRHKITKRGQNVTFRCDPISEHNRLYWYRQTLGQGPEFLTYFQNEAQLEKSRLLSDRFSAERPKGSFSTLEIQRTEQGDSAMYLCASSPRTLSSSYEQYFGPGTRLTVT.

This clonotype was observed many times. The chain employs TRBV7-8 and TRBJ2-3; D unclear. V lost 7 bases and J lost 1, with 12 bases in between. The CDR3 runs 14 residues. CDR1 is SGHVS, CDR2 FQNEAQ, per germline. This chain's CDR3 is CASTRSTRTDTQYF. DNA for the CDR3: TGTGCCAGCACCAGGAGTACTCGCACAGATACGCAGTATTTT. The entire variable domain, with the rest obtained from reference TRBV7-8 and TRBJ2-3, is as follows: GAGVSQSPRYKVAKRGQDVALRCDPISGHVSLFWYQQALGQGPEFLTYFQNEAQLDKSGLPSDRFFAERPEGSVSTLKIQRTQQEDSAVYLCASTRSTRTDTQYFGPGTRLTVL.

The sample holds a few counts of this clonotype. The chain is built from TRBV29-1 and TRBJ1-1; no reliable D call. Germline lookup yields CDR1 SQVTM and CDR2 ANQGSEA. The CDR3 loop spans 12 amino acids. The V and J ends lost 6 bases and 4 bases respectively, with 12 bases between them. CDR3 nucleotide sequence: TGCAGCGTCCGACTAAGACTCACTGAAGCTTTCTTT. Translation: CSVRLRLTEAFF. Looking up the rest from reference TRBV29-1 and TRBJ1-1 gives the full variable domain: SAVISQKPSRDICQRGTSLTIQCQVDSQVTMMFWYRQQPGQSLTLIATANQGSEATYESGFVIDKFPISRPNLTFSTLTVSNMSPEDSSIYLCSVRLRLTEAFFGQGTRLTVV.

Many counts were recorded for this clonotype. The V gene is TRBV28, the J gene TRBJ1-1; TRBD1 matches 7 bases. J lost 10 bases, V lost 5 bases, and 4 bases had no gene match. CDR1 and CDR2 (germline): MDHEN, SYDVKM. CDR3 length: 11 residues. CDR3 DNA sequence: TGTGCCAGCAGTCAGTACAGGGGAGCTTTCTTT. It is translated as CASSQYRGAFF.

A few counts support this clonotype. This chain links TRBV3-1 with TRBJ1-4; D not certain. CDR1 is LGHDT, CDR2 YNNKEL, per germline (reference sequence). Trimming took off 4 bases at V and 8 bases at J, with 5 bases between the two ends. The CDR3 totals 11 residues. CDR3 loop: CASSLEEKLFF. The CDR3 DNA follows: TGTGCCAGCAGCCTTGAAGAAAAACTGTTTTTT.

The table lists this clonotype with a few counts. This sequence joins TRBV4-1 and TRBJ1-5, with 7 bases that match TRBD1. Trimming took 4 bases from V and 1 from J; bases not matched to a gene: 10. The CDR3 spans 17 residues. Germline CDR1 MGHRA, CDR2 YSYEKL. CDR3 bases: TGCGCCAGCAGCCCCAGGCAGGGACAGTCAAGCAATCAGCCCCAGCATTTT. Protein product: CASSPRQGQSSNQPQHF.

The chain has TRBV11-3 and TRBJ2-1, with 8 bases matching TRBD1. The V gene end was trimmed by 2 bases and the J gene end by 5 bases; junction bases not matched to a gene: 5. The CDR3 length is 15 residues. Germline-derived CDR1 and CDR2 are SGHNT and YENEEA. The CDR3 DNA reads as TGTGCCAGCAGCTTACGGGCAGGGGGCCACAATGAGCAGTTCTTC. As protein: CASSLRAGGHNEQFF.

The chain employs TRBV2 and TRBJ2-3, with a tentative D call TRBD2 (6 bases). The CDR3 spans 13 residues. Per germline, CDR1 SNHLY and CDR2 FYNNEI. The germline V and J ends were trimmed by 5 bases and 5 bases, with 11 bases remaining between them. The CDR3 is CASSFYSGDTQYF. CDR3 sequence (DNA): TGTGCCAGCAGTTTTTATAGCGGAGATACGCAGTATTTT.

In its sample, this clonotype was seen many times. The chain links TRBV28 to TRBJ2-2; TRBD1 agrees at 7 bases. The CDR3 totals 15 residues. Germline trimming cut 5 bases from V and 5 bases from J; bases unmatched to any gene: 8. Germline V lookup: CDR1 MDHEN, CDR2 SYDVKM. CDR3 protein: CASSKLGQRTGELFF. In DNA, the CDR3 is TGTGCCAGCAGTAAATTGGGACAGCGGACCGGGGAGCTGTTTTTT.

The rearrangement links TRBV5-1 to TRBJ1-1; no clear D gene. V gave up 0 bases and J gave up 6 bases, with 9 bases separating them. The CDR3 spans 13 residues. Germline assignment: CDR1 SGHRS and CDR2 YFSETQ. CDR3 region: CASSLDLLSEAFF. CDR3 coding DNA: TGCGCCAGCAGCTTGGATCTACTGTCTGAAGCTTTCTTT. Using reference TRBV5-1 and TRBJ1-1 for the parts outside the CDR3, the full variable domain is KAGVTQTPRYLIKTRGQQVTLSCSPISGHRSVSWYQQTPGQGLQFLFEYFSETQRNKGNFPGRFSGRQFSNSRSEMNVSTLELGDSALYLCASSLDLLSEAFFGQGTRLTVV.

The chain is built from TRBV9 and TRBJ2-4; D is tentatively TRBD1 or TRBD2 (6 bases each). This CDR3 contains 16 residues. V lost 9 bases and J lost 3, with 22 bases in between. Germline V gene lookup returns CDR1 SGDLS and CDR2 YYNGEE. Here the CDR3 DNA reads TGTGCCACCCCGTCGGAGGGGGGCAATGGCAAAAACATTCAGTACTTC. It yields the protein CATPSEGGNGKNIQYF.

The rearrangement joins TRBV29-1 to TRBJ2-3, with unresolved D. Trimming stripped 5 bases from V and 2 bases from J, with 8 bases between. The CDR3 extends over 12 amino acids. Germline CDR1 reads SQVTM; CDR2 reads ANQGSEA. CDR3 residues: CSVPEFTDTQYF. The CDR3, as DNA: TGCAGCGTTCCAGAGTTCACAGATACGCAGTATTTT.

This clonotype was recorded at least ten times. The gene calls are TRBV4-1 and TRBJ2-5; D may be TRBD1 (6 bases). In germline, CDR1 is MGHRA, CDR2 YSYEKL. The V end was cut by 4 bases, the J end by 5 bases, with 14 bases between. The CDR3 has 14 residues. CDR3 amino acids: CASSPGQHKETQYF. As DNA, the CDR3 is TGCGCCAGCAGCCCCGGACAGCACAAGGAGACCCAGTACTTC.

In this sample, this clonotype turned up a few times. The chain is built from TRBV7-2 and TRBJ2-3; 10 positions match TRBD2. Trimming removed 1 base from V and 4 bases from J; junction bases left unmatched: 5. Germline V gene sequence: CDR1 SGHTA, CDR2 FQGNSA. The CDR3 has 16 residues. Written as DNA, the CDR3 is TGTGCCAGCAGCTTAGAGGCAGCGGGAGGGCCAGATACGCAGTATTTT. Its translation: CASSLEAAGGPDTQYF.

The sample holds a few counts of this clonotype. The junction departs from the called germline gene at one end, perhaps through a read error. The chain recombines TRBV7-7 with TRBJ1-1; D call uncertain. CDR1 is SSHAT and CDR2 is FNYEAQ in the germline V gene (reference sequence). This CDR3 region has 13 residues. CDR3 sequence: CASSAERNTEAFF. CDR3 coding DNA: TGTGCTAGCAGCGCCGAACGGAACACTGAAGCTTTCTTT.

This clonotype occurred many times. This chain uses TRBV7-2 with TRBJ2-7; 8 bases are shared with TRBD2. There are 13 residues in the CDR3. Germline loops: CDR1 SGHTA, CDR2 FQGNSA. V shed 5 bases and J 3 bases; nucleotides not matched to a gene: 3. CDR3 sequence: CASSLSGSYEQYF. The CDR3 DNA is TGTGCCAGCAGCCTAAGCGGGAGCTACGAGCAGTACTTC.

The gene calls are TRBV28 and TRBJ2-2, with a weak D call TRBD2 (6 bases). Germline V gene lookup returns CDR1 MDHEN and CDR2 SYDVKM. Trimming left V 0 bases short and J 5 bases short, with 10 bases between. The CDR3 totals 15 residues. The CDR3 DNA reads as TGTGCCAGCAGTTTATGGGTCGGGAGAACCGGGGAGCTGTTTTTT. Translation gives CASSLWVGRTGELFF. Variable domain in full (rest from reference TRBV28 and TRBJ2-2): DVKVTQSSRYLVKRTGEKVFLECVQDMDHENMFWYRQDPGLGLRLIYFSYDVKMKEKGDIPEGYSVSREKKERFSLILESASTNQTSMYLCASSLWVGRTGELFFGEGSRLTVL.

V and J are TRBV7-6 and TRBJ2-7, with D unclear. The V end was cut by 5 bases, the J end by 4 bases, with 15 bases between. The CDR3 length is 14 residues. CDR1 and CDR2 (germline): SGHVS, FNYEAQ. Written as DNA, the CDR3 is TGTGCCAGCAGCCGTTCCGGGCTGCATTACGAGCAGTACTTC. Amino acid sequence: CASSRSGLHYEQYF.

This chain joins TRBV5-4 and TRBJ2-2; D is tentatively TRBD1 or TRBD2 (6 bases each). The ends were cut back, 2 bases at V and 1 base at J, with 9 bases in the middle. Germline CDR1 reads SGHNT; CDR2 reads YYREEE (reference sequence). The length of the CDR3 is 15 residues. The CDR3 here is CASSFGGQNTGELFF. CDR3 nucleotides: TGTGCCAGCAGCTTTGGGGGGCAGAACACCGGGGAGCTGTTTTTT.

This clonotype was detected many times. The chain has TRBV30 and TRBJ2-2; D may be TRBD1 (5 bases). CDR3 size: 14 residues. Germline V CDR1 and CDR2: GTSNPN, SVGIG (reference sequence). The ends were cut back, 4 bases at V and 3 bases at J, with 12 bases in the middle. The CDR3 nucleotides read TGTGCCTGGATGGGCCAGGGCTACACCGGGGAGCTGTTTTTT. As protein: CAWMGQGYTGELFF. The full variable domain, its missing parts supplied by reference TRBV30 and TRBJ2-2, is SQTIHQWPATLVQPVGSPLSLECTVEGTSNPNLYWYRQAAGRGLQLLFYSVGIGQISSEVPQNLSASRPQDRQFILSSKKLLLSDSGFYLCAWMGQGYTGELFFGEGSRLTVL.